Presented here are 32 T cell receptor beta chains from one specimen sequenced in a study of T cells after yellow fever vaccination. One entry per CDR3 protein, called by TCRdb with MiXCR from the 5' RACE reads. The profile covers 620,000 or so distinct CDR3 sequences, with about a sixth appearing a single time and 15% to 20% taken by the ten largest. The sample in question was PBMCs, obtained about 5 days after the first yellow fever vaccination. These receptors all stem from a man aged 18 to 30 who received the YFV17D yellow fever vaccine.

V gene TRBV20-1 combines with J gene TRBJ2-2; the D gene is possibly TRBD2 (7 bases). Looked up from germline, CDR1 is DFQATT and CDR2 is SNEGSKA (reference sequence). Trimming stripped 3 bases from V and 6 bases from J, with 11 bases between. The CDR3 is made up of 13 amino acids. CDR3 nucleotide sequence: TGCAGTGCTAGGATGGGGGGGCCCGGGGAGCTGTTTTTT. It translates to CSARMGGPGELFF.

The rearrangement uses TRBV6-1 and TRBJ1-4; 7 bases are a match to TRBD1. The CDR3 has 15 amino acids. Trimming at V came to 6 bases and at J to 6 bases, leaving 10 bases not matched to a gene. The V gene's germline CDR1 is MNHNS and CDR2 SASEGT. In DNA form, the CDR3 reads TGTGCCAGCAGCGCCTCGACAGGGTGGGATGAAAAACTGTTTTTT. Protein sequence: CASSASTGWDEKLFF.

The rearrangement joins TRBV6-1 to TRBJ2-4; 8 bases are shared with TRBD2. The germline CDR1 and CDR2 sequences are MNHNS and SASEGT. This CDR3 is built from 13 residues. V was clipped by 7 bases and J by 7 bases; unmatched bases: 6. The CDR3 DNA sequence: TGTGCCAGCACCCACGGGGGGGGTAACATTCAGTACTTC. It is translated as CASTHGGGNIQYF.

The chain joins TRBV7-9 to TRBJ2-6, with D uncertain. Germline CDR1 SEHNR, CDR2 FQNEAQ (reference sequence). Trimming took 6 bases from V and 0 from J, leaving 9 bases between them. The length of the CDR3 is 15 residues. CDR3 protein: CASRYIYSGANVLTF. CDR3 nucleotides: TGTGCCAGCAGATATATTTACTCTGGGGCCAACGTCCTGACTTTC. The variable domain in full, completed from reference TRBV7-9 and TRBJ2-6, reads DTGVSQNPRHKITKRGQNVTFRCDPISEHNRLYWYRQTLGQGPEFLTYFQNEAQLEKSRLLSDRFSAERPKGSFSTLEIQRTEQGDSAMYLCASRYIYSGANVLTFGAGSRLTVL.

V is TRBV2 and J is TRBJ2-1; D not resolved. This CDR3 has 11 residues. With 2 bases removed from V and 8 bases from J, the gap between germline ends came to 4 bases. The germline V gene has CDR1 SNHLY and CDR2 FYNNEI. Here the CDR3 reads CASSEMDEQFF. Here the CDR3 DNA reads TGTGCCAGCAGTGAAATGGATGAGCAGTTCTTC.

The V gene is TRBV7-2, the J gene TRBJ1-6, with D tentatively TRBD1 (5 bases). V gave up 3 bases and J gave up 7 bases, with 10 bases separating them. CDR3 length: 14 amino acids. Germline V lookup: CDR1 SGHTA, CDR2 FQGNSA. The CDR3 loop is CASSFYGANSPLHF. CDR3 sequence (DNA): TGTGCCAGCAGCTTTTACGGGGCAAATTCACCCCTCCACTTT.

With regard to this clonotype: The germline gene is not matched at one end of the junction; a read error may be the cause. This chain connects TRBV18 to TRBJ1-1; D is uncertain. The CDR3 runs 13 residues. Germline-derived CDR1 and CDR2 are KGHSH and LQKENI. In DNA, the CDR3 is TGTGCCAGCTTACCAAAGCGCCCTTTAGAAGCTTTCTTT. Translated: CASLPKRPLEAFF.

This clonotype was recorded at least ten times. This chain links TRBV18 with TRBJ2-3; no clear D. V shed 1 base and J shed 14 bases, with 19 bases lying between them. The CDR3 covers 14 residues. The V gene's germline CDR1 is KGHSH and CDR2 LQKENI. Here the CDR3 reads CASSPLPRATAPYF. DNA for the CDR3: TGTGCCAGCTCACCACTTCCCCGGGCCACGGCGCCGTATTTT.

This clonotype has more than one count but fewer than ten. The chain couples TRBV9 to TRBJ2-1; D perhaps matches TRBD2 (6 bases). The CDR3 loop spans 14 amino acids. Germline values: CDR1 SGDLS, CDR2 YYNGEE. V was pared by 3 bases and J by 6 bases, with 13 bases between. DNA for the CDR3: TGTGCCAGCAGCGACCCGTCCGGGGGCAATGAGCAGTTCTTC. Amino acid sequence: CASSDPSGGNEQFF. The entire variable domain, with the rest obtained from reference TRBV9 and TRBJ2-1, is as follows: DSGVTQTPKHLITATGQRVTLRCSPRSGDLSVYWYQQSLDQGLQFLIQYYNGEERAKGNILERFSAQQFPDLHSELNLSSLELGDSALYFCASSDPSGGNEQFFGPGTRLTVL.

There are a few counts of this clonotype. V usage is TRBV20-1 and J usage is TRBJ1-2, with 9 bases that match TRBD1. The germline V gene has CDR1 DFQATT and CDR2 SNEGSKA (reference sequence). Trimming took 5 bases from V and 6 from J; bases not matched to a gene: 4. The CDR3 has 12 residues. The CDR3 nucleotides are TGCAGTGCTCTGGACAGGGGAAATGGCTACACCTTC. Translated: CSALDRGNGYTF.

This clonotype was counted many times. This chain links TRBV12-3 or TRBV12-4 with TRBJ2-5; TRBD2 matches at 7 bases. The V segment lost 6 bases and the J segment 5 bases; nucleotides outside the gene matches: 3. The length of the CDR3 is 12 residues. In DNA form, the CDR3 reads TGTGCCAGCAGAGGACTAGTTGAGACCCAGTACTTC. Its protein product is CASRGLVETQYF.

This clonotype was seen a few times. This sequence joins TRBV9 and TRBJ1-1, with D possibly being TRBD1 (6 bases). V gave up 3 bases and J gave up 10 bases, with 16 bases separating them. From germline, CDR1 is SGDLS and CDR2 YYNGEE. The CDR3 totals 13 residues. In DNA form, the CDR3 reads TGTGCCAGCAGCGCCACAGGGATTCGGGGAGCTTTCTTT. As protein: CASSATGIRGAFF.

A few counts support this clonotype. This chain links TRBV6-6 with TRBJ2-1; 7 bases are a match to TRBD2. Germline V CDR1 and CDR2: MNHNY, SVGAGI (reference sequence). This CDR3 region has 12 residues. V gave up 6 bases and J gave up 7 bases; unmatched junction bases: 3. CDR3 in amino acids: CASRRAGNEQFF. CDR3 nucleotides: TGTGCCAGCAGGCGAGCGGGGAATGAGCAGTTCTTC.

This clonotype was counted a few times. The chain joins TRBV7-3 to TRBJ2-6; 9 bases match TRBD1. CDR1 SGHTA and CDR2 FQGTGA come from the germline V gene. With V trimmed by 2 bases and J by 3 bases, 11 bases remained unmatched. CDR3 length: 19 residues. The CDR3 sequence is CASSLLPGQGVYGANVLTF. CDR3 DNA sequence: TGTGCCAGCAGCTTACTTCCGGGACAGGGAGTCTATGGGGCCAACGTCCTGACTTTC.

The rearrangement links TRBV29-1 to TRBJ1-2, with D unclear. The V gene's germline CDR1 is SQVTM and CDR2 ANQGSEA. This CDR3 contains 10 residues. The germline V and J ends were trimmed by 4 bases and 11 bases, with 11 bases remaining between them. The CDR3 nucleotides read TGCAGCGTTGTGGCAGAAGGGTACACCTTC. Amino acid sequence: CSVVAEGYTF.

V usage is TRBV7-2 and J usage is TRBJ1-1; a weak D match, TRBD1 (5 bases). V was pared by 5 bases and J by 7 bases, with 14 bases between. The length of the CDR3 is 13 residues. Germline V gene lookup returns CDR1 SGHTA and CDR2 FQGNSA. CDR3 DNA: TGTGCCAGCAGCCCCCGACAGACGTATGAAGCTTTCTTT. Translated: CASSPRQTYEAFF.

This clonotype was observed a few times. The chain carries TRBV20-1 and TRBJ2-3; D is perhaps TRBD1 (5 bases). This CDR3 region has 12 residues. The germline V gene encodes CDR1 DFQATT and CDR2 SNEGSKA (reference sequence). V was pared by 6 bases and J by 5 bases, with 12 bases between. The DNA of the CDR3 is TGCAGTGCGATAAATCAGGGAGATACGCAGTATTTT. It codes for CSAINQGDTQYF.

This clonotype was observed once. The chain has TRBV7-9 and TRBJ1-1; TRBD1 matches at 7 bases. The CDR3 has 14 residues. Germline lookup yields CDR1 SEHNR and CDR2 FQNEAQ (reference sequence). Trimming took 5 bases from V and 4 from J; bases not matched to a gene: 7. The CDR3 here is CASSPPAGGTEAFF. The CDR3 nucleotides are TGTGCCAGCAGCCCCCCTGCAGGGGGCACTGAAGCTTTCTTT.

This clonotype turned up a few times. The rearrangement uses TRBV5-1 and TRBJ2-2; no clear D gene. Trimming removed 1 base at V and 2 bases at J, with 9 bases between. The CDR3 loop spans 15 amino acids. Germline CDR1 reads SGHRS; CDR2 reads YFSETQ. The CDR3 spells CASSLKESNTGELFF. The CDR3 DNA reads as TGCGCCAGCAGCTTGAAGGAAAGCAACACCGGGGAGCTGTTTTTT.

This clonotype was seen only a few times. The chain joins TRBV4-3 to TRBJ2-4, with 9 bases aligning to TRBD2. CDR1 is LGHNA and CDR2 is YSLEER in the germline V gene. J gave up 1 base and V 1 base, and 2 bases lay outside the gene matches. There are 16 residues in the CDR3. The CDR3 sequence: CASSQVTSGAKNIQYF. CDR3 in DNA: TGCGCCAGCAGCCAAGTAACTAGCGGGGCCAAAAACATTCAGTACTTC.

This chain links TRBV6-2 or TRBV6-3 with TRBJ1-5, with D uncertain. The germline V gene encodes CDR1 MNHEY and CDR2 SVGEGT. V lost 4 bases, J lost 1 base, and 14 bases lay in between. The CDR3 length is 16 residues. The CDR3 protein is CASSSVGGVSNQPQHF. For the CDR3, the DNA is TGTGCCAGCAGTTCGGTGGGAGGAGTGAGCAATCAGCCCCAGCATTTT.

Many counts were recorded for this clonotype. The J gene is TRBJ2-1, the V gene TRBV5-1, with D possibly matching TRBD2 (6 bases). The CDR3 runs to 16 residues. V lost 7 bases and J 2 bases, leaving 19 bases between the germline ends. Germline assignment: CDR1 SGHRS and CDR2 YFSETQ. CDR3 DNA: TGCGCCAGCGGTGGTGCCCGGGGGACCACCTACAATGAGCAGTTCTTC. Translation: CASGGARGTTYNEQFF.

V is TRBV6-4 and J is TRBJ1-6, with D tentatively TRBD1 (5 bases). V shed 8 bases and J shed 9 bases, with 14 bases lying between them. Germline V lookup: CDR1 MRHNA, CDR2 SNTAGT. This CDR3 contains 13 residues. The CDR3 DNA is TGTGCCAGCTCCGAGAGGGGTGCTTCACCCCTCCACTTT. It encodes CASSERGASPLHF.

This chain connects TRBV20-1 to TRBJ2-5; 9 nucleotides line up with TRBD2. Germline V lookup: CDR1 DFQATT, CDR2 SNEGSKA (reference sequence). The V gene end was trimmed by 5 bases and the J gene end by 2 bases; junction bases not matched to a gene: 3. The CDR3 covers 13 residues. This CDR3 reads CSAGRGGQETQYF. The CDR3 DNA sequence: TGCAGTGCTGGGCGGGGGGGTCAAGAGACCCAGTACTTC.

In nucleotides, the CDR3 is TGTGCCAGCAGCCAAGGAGGGACAGGGGCCCTTAGGACCCAGTACTTC. As protein: CASSQGGTGALRTQYF. J is TRBJ2-5 and V is TRBV4-2, with 10 positions matching TRBD1. V was clipped by 1 base and J by 7 bases; unmatched bases: 9. The CDR3 is made up of 16 amino acids. The V gene's germline CDR1 is LGHNA and CDR2 YNFKEQ.

This clonotype was picked up many times. This chain links TRBV7-2 with TRBJ2-5; 7 nucleotides line up with TRBD2. Germline lookup yields CDR1 SGHTA and CDR2 FQGNSA. V gave up 5 bases and J gave up 0 bases; unmatched junction bases: 9. This CDR3 spans 16 amino acids. Written as DNA, the CDR3 is TGTGCCAGCAGCCCCGGACTAGTACCGTACCAAGAGACCCAGTACTTC. It is translated as CASSPGLVPYQETQYF.

About this clonotype: One junction end disagrees with the germline gene, perhaps due to a read error. The CDR3 sequence is CATSTGQGLYNEPFF. As DNA, the CDR3 is TGTGCCACCAGTACAGGACAGGGCCTTTACAATGAGCCGTTCTTC. The V gene is TRBV24-1, the J gene TRBJ2-1; 8 bases line up with TRBD1. The CDR3 contains 15 residues. Germline V gene lookup returns CDR1 KGHDR and CDR2 SFDVKD.

This clonotype was counted only a few times. This chain links TRBV19 with TRBJ1-4, with D hard to call. The CDR3 spans 13 residues. CDR1 LNHDA and CDR2 SQIVND come from the germline V gene (reference sequence). Trimming removed 5 bases at V and 5 bases at J, with 9 bases between. This CDR3 reads CASSRWRNEKLFF. DNA of the CDR3: TGTGCCAGTAGTCGGTGGCGGAATGAAAAACTGTTTTTT.

This clonotype was seen a handful of times. The chain has TRBV15 and TRBJ2-7, with D hard to call. Germline V gene data show CDR1 as LNHNV and CDR2 as YYDKDF (reference sequence). V lost 0 bases and J 3 bases, leaving 9 bases between the germline ends. The CDR3 extends over 14 amino acids. As DNA, the CDR3 is TGTGCCACCAGCAGAGATGTACGGCACTACGAGCAGTACTTC. Protein product: CATSRDVRHYEQYF.

This clonotype came up a few times. The chain combines TRBV7-9 with TRBJ1-2; D unresolved. CDR3 size: 13 residues. Germline CDR1 reads SEHNR; CDR2 reads FQNEAQ (reference sequence). Trimming stripped 2 bases from V and 8 bases from J, with 12 bases between. The DNA of the CDR3 is TGTGCCAGCAGCTTACTTTGGGCTGACGGCTACACCTTC. This codes for CASSLLWADGYTF.

The chain has TRBV6-2 or TRBV6-3 and TRBJ2-1, with 12 bases that match TRBD2. The CDR3 is 17 amino acids. The V segment lost 7 bases and the J segment 0 bases; nucleotides outside the gene matches: 7. From germline, CDR1 is MNHEY and CDR2 SVGEGT. As DNA, the CDR3 is TGTGCCAGCATTAAAGGACTAGCGGGGTCCTCCTACAATGAGCAGTTCTTC. Translated, it gives CASIKGLAGSSYNEQFF.

This clonotype came up a few times. The rearrangement joins TRBV12-3 or TRBV12-4 to TRBJ2-2; 9 bases map to TRBD1. The CDR3 totals 19 residues. Germline trimming cut 5 bases from V and 1 base from J; bases unmatched to any gene: 14. This CDR3 is CASSPRSFNRGLNTGELFF. CDR3 DNA: TGTGCCAGCAGTCCCCGCTCCTTTAACAGGGGGCTGAACACCGGGGAGCTGTTTTTT.